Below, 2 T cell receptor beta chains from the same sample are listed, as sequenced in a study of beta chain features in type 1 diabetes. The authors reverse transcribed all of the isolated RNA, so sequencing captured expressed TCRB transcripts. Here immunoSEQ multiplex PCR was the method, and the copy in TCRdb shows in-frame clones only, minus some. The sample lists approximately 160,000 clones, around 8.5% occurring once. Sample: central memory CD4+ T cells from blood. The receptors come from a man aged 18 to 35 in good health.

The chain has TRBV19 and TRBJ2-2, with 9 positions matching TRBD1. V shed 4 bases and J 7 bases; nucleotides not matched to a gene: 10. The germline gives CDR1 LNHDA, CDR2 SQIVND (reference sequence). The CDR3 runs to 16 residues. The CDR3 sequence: CASSSYRGRDNGELFF. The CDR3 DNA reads TGTGCCAGTAGTAGCTACAGGGGGCGCGATAACGGGGAGCTGTTTTTT.

CDR3 loop: CASSFFTTQGQLKNIQYF. CDR3 sequence (DNA): TGTGCCAGCAGTTTTTTTACTACCCAGGGACAGTTGAAAAACATTCAGTACTTC. The chain combines TRBV28 with TRBJ2-4, with TRBD1 matching over 7 bases. V shed 3 bases and J 4 bases; nucleotides not matched to a gene: 15. CDR3 size: 18 residues. CDR1 and CDR2 (germline): MDHEN, SYDVKM.